The entry that follows covers one TCR beta chain sequence. Profiling relied on immunoSEQ multiplex PCR, and the TCRdb table lists in-frame clones only, not all of them. This sample carries around 190,000 clones, around 82% of them seen once, and the ten largest clones take about a sixth. Germline assignment: CDR1 MNHEY and CDR2 SMNVEV (reference sequence). The junction had 14 bases not matched to a gene; V was cut back by 0 bases and J by 5 bases. The CDR3 length is 18 residues. This entry belongs to a study of blood T cell repertoires in COVID-19. The source is a woman in her forties or fifties with acute COVID-19. Sequencing was performed on PBMCs or T cells enriched from blood (not recorded which). The chain joins TRBV27 to TRBJ1-1; 8 nucleotides agree with TRBD1. The DNA for the CDR3 is TGTGCCAGCAGTTTATCTATCCCTATACAGGGGGATGTTACTGAAGCTTTCTTT. Translation gives CASSLSIPIQGDVTEAFF.